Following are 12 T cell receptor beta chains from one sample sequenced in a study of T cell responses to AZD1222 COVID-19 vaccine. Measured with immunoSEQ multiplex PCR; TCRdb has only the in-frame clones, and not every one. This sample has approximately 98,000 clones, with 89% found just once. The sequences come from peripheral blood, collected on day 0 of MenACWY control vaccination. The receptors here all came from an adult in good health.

CDR3 coding DNA: TGTGCCAGTAGTATAGCGCCAGCTAACTATGGCTACACCTTC. This gives the protein CASSIAPANYGYTF. V gene TRBV19 combines with J gene TRBJ1-2; D unresolved. The CDR3 extends over 14 amino acids. Between the trimmed V and J ends, which lost 1 base and 0 bases, there was a span of 6 bases. Germline V gene data show CDR1 as LNHDA and CDR2 as SQIVND (reference sequence).

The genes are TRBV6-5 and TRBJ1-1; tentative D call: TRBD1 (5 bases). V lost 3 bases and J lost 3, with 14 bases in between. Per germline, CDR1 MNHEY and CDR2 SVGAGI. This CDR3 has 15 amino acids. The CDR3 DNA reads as TGTGCCAGCAGTTATGGTTTGGGCAGGGACACTGAAGCTTTCTTT. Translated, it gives CASSYGLGRDTEAFF.

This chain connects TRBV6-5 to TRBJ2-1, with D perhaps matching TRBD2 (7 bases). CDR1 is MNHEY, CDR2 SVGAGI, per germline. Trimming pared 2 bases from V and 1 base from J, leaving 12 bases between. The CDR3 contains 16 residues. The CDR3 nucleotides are TGTGCCAGCAGTTACCTCGGGGGGCCTTCCTACAATGAGCAGTTCTTC. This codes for CASSYLGGPSYNEQFF.

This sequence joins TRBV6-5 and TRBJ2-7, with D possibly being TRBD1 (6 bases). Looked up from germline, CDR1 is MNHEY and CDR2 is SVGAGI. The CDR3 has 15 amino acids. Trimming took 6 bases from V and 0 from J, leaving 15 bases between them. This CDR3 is CASSGKGEPSYEQYF. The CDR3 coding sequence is TGTGCCAGCAGCGGGAAGGGGGAACCCTCCTACGAGCAGTACTTC.

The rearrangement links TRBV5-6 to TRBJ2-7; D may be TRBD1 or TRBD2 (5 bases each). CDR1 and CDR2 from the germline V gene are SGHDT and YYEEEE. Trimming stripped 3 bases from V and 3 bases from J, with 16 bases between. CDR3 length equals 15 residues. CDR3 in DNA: TGTGCCAGCAGCTCCGGTGGGGACGGATTCTACGAGCAGTACTTC. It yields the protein CASSSGGDGFYEQYF.

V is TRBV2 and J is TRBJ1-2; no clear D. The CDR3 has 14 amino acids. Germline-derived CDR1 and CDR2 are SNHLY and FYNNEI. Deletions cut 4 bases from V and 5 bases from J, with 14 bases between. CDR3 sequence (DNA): TGTGCCAGCAGTGGGCCCGGAGGGTTTTATGGCTACACCTTC. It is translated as CASSGPGGFYGYTF.

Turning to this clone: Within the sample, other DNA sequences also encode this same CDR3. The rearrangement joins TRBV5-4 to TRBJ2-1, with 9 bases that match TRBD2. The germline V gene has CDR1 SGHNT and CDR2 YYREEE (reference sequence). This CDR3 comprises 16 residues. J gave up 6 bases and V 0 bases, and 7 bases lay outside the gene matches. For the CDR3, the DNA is TGTGCCAGCAGCTTGGATTTAGCGGGGGCTGGCAATGAGCAGTTCTTC. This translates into CASSLDLAGAGNEQFF.

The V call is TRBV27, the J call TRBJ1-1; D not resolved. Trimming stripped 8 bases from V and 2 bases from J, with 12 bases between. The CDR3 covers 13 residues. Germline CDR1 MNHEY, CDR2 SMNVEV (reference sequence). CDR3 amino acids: CASSPLGNTEAFF. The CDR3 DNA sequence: TGTGCCAGCTCCCCCCTCGGCAACACTGAAGCTTTCTTT.

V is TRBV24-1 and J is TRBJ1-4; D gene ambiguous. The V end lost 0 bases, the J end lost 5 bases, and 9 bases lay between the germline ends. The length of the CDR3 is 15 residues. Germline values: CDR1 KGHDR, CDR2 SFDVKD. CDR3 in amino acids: CATSDLIAGNEKLFF. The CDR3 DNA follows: TGTGCCACCAGTGATTTGATTGCTGGGAATGAAAAACTGTTTTTT.

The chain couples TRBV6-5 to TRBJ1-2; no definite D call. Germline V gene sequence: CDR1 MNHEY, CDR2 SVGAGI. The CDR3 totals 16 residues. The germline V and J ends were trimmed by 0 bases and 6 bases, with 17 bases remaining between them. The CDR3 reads CASSYSEAITIDGYTF. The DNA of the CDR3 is TGTGCCAGCAGTTACTCGGAAGCCATAACTATCGATGGCTACACCTTC.

CDR3 amino acids: CASRTTSGGPVPNIQYF. The CDR3 DNA sequence: TGTGCCAGCAGAACCACTAGCGGGGGGCCCGTTCCAAACATTCAGTACTTC. V and J are TRBV28 and TRBJ2-4, with 12 bases matching TRBD2. The CDR3 covers 17 residues. The V gene's germline CDR1 is MDHEN and CDR2 SYDVKM. Trimming removed 6 bases from V and 6 bases from J; junction bases left unmatched: 12.

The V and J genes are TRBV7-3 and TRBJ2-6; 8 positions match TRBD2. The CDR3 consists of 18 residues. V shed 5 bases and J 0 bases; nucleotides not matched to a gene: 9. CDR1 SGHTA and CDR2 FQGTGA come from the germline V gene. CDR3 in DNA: TGTGCCAGCAGCCTCGGGAGGGGACCTTACTCTGGGGCCAACGTCCTGACTTTC. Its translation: CASSLGRGPYSGANVLTF.